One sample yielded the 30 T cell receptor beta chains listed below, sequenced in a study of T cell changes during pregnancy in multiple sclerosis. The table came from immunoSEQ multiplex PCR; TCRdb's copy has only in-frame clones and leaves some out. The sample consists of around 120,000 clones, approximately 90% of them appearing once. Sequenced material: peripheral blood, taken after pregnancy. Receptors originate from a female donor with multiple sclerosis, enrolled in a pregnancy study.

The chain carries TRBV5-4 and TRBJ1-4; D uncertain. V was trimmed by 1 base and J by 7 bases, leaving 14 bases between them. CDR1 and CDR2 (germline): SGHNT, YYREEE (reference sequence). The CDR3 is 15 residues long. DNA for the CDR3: TGTGCCAGCAGCTTGAATGGAGGGTTCGGTGAAAAACTGTTTTTT. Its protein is CASSLNGGFGEKLFF. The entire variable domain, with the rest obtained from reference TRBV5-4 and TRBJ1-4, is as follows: ETGVTQSPTHLIKTRGQQVTLRCSSQSGHNTVSWYQQALGQGPQFIFQYYREEENGRGNFPPRFSGLQFPNYSSELNVNALELDDSALYLCASSLNGGFGEKLFFGSGTQLSVL.

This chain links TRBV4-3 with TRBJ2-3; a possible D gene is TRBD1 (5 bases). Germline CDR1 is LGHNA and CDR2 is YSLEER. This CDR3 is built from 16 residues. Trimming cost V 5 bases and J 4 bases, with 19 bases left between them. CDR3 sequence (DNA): TGCGCCAGCAGCACAAGGGTGGCAGGGTTTGCAGATACGCAGTATTTT. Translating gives CASSTRVAGFADTQYF.

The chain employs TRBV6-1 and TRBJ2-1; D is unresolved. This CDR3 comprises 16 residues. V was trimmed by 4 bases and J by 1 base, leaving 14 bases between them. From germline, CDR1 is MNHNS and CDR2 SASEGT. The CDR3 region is CASSVRVDLSYNEQFF. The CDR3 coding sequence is TGTGCCAGCAGTGTTCGGGTTGACTTGTCCTACAATGAGCAGTTCTTC.

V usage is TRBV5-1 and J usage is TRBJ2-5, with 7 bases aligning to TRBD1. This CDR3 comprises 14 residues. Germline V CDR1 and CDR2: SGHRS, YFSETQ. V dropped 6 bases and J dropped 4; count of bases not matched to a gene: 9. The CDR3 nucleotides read TGCGCCAGCACCATCGACAGGGAGAGAGAGACCCAGTACTTC. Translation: CASTIDRERETQYF. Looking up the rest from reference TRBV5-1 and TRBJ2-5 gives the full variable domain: KAGVTQTPRYLIKTRGQQVTLSCSPISGHRSVSWYQQTPGQGLQFLFEYFSETQRNKGNFPGRFSGRQFSNSRSEMNVSTLELGDSALYLCASTIDRERETQYFGPGTRLLVL.

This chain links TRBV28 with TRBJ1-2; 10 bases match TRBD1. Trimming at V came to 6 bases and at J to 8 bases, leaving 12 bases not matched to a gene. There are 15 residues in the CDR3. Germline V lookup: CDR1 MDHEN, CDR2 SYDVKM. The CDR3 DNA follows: TGTGCCAGCAGATCACCGGGACAGGGGACGATCGGCTACACCTTC. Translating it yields CASRSPGQGTIGYTF.

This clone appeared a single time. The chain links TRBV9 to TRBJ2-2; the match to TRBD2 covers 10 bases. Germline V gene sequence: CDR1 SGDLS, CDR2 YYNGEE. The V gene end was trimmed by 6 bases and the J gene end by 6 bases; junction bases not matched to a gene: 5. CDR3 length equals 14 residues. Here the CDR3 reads CASNQRGGAGELFF. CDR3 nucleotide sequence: TGTGCCAGCAACCAGCGGGGGGGCGCCGGGGAGCTGTTTTTT.

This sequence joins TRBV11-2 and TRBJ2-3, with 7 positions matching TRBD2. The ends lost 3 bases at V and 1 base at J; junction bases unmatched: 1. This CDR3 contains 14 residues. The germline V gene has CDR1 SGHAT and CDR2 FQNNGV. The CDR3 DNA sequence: TGTGCCAGCAGCTTCGCGGGGGGCACAGATACGCAGTATTTT. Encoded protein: CASSFAGGTDTQYF.

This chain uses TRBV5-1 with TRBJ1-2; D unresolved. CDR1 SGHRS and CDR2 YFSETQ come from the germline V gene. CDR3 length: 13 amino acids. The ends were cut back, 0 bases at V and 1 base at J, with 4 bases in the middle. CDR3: CASSLAVNYGYTF. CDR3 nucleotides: TGCGCCAGCAGCTTGGCGGTTAACTATGGCTACACCTTC.

CDR3 sequence reads: CASKGERGTDTQYF. The CDR3 DNA reads as TGTGCCAGCAAGGGGGAGAGGGGCACAGATACGCAGTATTTT. The J gene is TRBJ2-3, the V gene TRBV6-6, with a possible D match to TRBD1 (6 bases). Germline CDR1 reads MNHNY; CDR2 reads SVGAGI (reference sequence). This CDR3 is 14 amino acids long. V lost 7 bases to trimming and J lost 1 base, with 12 bases between them.

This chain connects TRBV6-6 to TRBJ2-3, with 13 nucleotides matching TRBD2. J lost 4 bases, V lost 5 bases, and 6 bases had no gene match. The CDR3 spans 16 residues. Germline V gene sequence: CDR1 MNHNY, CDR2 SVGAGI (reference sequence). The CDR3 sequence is CASSGRTSGGSDTQYF. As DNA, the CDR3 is TGTGCCAGCAGTGGACGGACTAGCGGGGGCTCAGATACGCAGTATTTT.

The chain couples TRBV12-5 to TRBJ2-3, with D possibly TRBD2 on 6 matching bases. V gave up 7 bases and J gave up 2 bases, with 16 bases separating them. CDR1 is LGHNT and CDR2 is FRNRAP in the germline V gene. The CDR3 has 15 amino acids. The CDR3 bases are TGTGCTAGTGCTATGGGACTTCCTAACACAGATACGCAGTATTTT. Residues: CASAMGLPNTDTQYF.

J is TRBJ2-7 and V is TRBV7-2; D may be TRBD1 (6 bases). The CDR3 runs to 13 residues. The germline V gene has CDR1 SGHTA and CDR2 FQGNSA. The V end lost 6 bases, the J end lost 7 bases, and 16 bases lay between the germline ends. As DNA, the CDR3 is TGTGCCAGCAGACCCCCAGGGGCGAGGGAGCAGTACTTC. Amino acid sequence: CASRPPGAREQYF.

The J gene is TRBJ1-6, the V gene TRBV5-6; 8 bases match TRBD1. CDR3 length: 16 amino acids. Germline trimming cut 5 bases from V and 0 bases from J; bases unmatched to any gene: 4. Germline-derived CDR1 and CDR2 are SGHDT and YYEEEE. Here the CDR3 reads CASRRQGSSYNSPLHF. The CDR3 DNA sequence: TGTGCCAGCAGGCGACAGGGGAGCTCCTATAATTCACCCCTCCACTTT. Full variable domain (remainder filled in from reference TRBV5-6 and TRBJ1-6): DAGVTQSPTHLIKTRGQQVTLRCSPKSGHDTVSWYQQALGQGPQFIFQYYEEEERQRGNFPDRFSGHQFPNYSSELNVNALLLGDSALYLCASRRQGSSYNSPLHFGNGTRLTVT.

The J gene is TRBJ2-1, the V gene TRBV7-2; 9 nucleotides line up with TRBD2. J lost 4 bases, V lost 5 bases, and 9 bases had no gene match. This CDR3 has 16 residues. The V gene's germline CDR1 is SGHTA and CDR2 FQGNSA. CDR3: CASSPPSGGLYNEQFF. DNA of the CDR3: TGTGCCAGCAGCCCACCAAGCGGGGGGTTATACAATGAGCAGTTCTTC.

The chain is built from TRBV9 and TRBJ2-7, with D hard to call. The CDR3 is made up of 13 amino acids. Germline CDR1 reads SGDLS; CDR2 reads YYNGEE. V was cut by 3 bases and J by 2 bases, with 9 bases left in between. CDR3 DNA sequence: TGTGCCAGCAGCGCCGACGGAGCCTACGAGCAGTACTTC. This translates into CASSADGAYEQYF. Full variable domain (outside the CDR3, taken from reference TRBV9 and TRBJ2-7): DSGVTQTPKHLITATGQRVTLRCSPRSGDLSVYWYQQSLDQGLQFLIQYYNGEERAKGNILERFSAQQFPDLHSELNLSSLELGDSALYFCASSADGAYEQYFGPGTRLTVT.

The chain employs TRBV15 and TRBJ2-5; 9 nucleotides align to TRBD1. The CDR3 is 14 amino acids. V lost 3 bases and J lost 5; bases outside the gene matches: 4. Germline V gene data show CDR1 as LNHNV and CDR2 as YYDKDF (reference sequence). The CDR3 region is CATSSETGGETQYF. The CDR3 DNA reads TGTGCCACCAGCAGTGAGACAGGGGGTGAGACCCAGTACTTC.

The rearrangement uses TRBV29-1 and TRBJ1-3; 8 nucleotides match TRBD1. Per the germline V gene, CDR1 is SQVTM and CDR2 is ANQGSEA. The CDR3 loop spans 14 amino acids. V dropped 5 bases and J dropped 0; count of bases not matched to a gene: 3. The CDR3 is CSVKTGGSGNTIYF. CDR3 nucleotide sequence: TGCAGCGTTAAAACAGGGGGCTCTGGAAACACCATATATTTT.

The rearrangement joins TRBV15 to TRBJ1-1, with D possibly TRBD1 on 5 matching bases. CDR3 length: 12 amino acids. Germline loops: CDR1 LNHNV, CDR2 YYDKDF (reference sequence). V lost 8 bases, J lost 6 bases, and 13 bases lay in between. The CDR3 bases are TGTGCCACCCGCGGAGGGGCCTCTGAAGCTTTCTTT. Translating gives CATRGGASEAFF.

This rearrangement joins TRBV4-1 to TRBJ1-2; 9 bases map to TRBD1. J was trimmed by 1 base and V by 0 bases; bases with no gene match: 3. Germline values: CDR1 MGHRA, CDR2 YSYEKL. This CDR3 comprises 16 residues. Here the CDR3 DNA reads TGCGCCAGCAGCCAAGAGAAGACAGGGGGTAACTATGGCTACACCTTC. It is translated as CASSQEKTGGNYGYTF.

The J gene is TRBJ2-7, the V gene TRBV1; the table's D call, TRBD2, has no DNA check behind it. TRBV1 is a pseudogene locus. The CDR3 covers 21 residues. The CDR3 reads CTSNQRGGRQEESPRNYEQYF. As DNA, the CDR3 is TGCACCAGCAACCAACGGGGGGGGAGGCAGGAAGAGTCTCCTAGAAACTACGAGCAGTACTTC.

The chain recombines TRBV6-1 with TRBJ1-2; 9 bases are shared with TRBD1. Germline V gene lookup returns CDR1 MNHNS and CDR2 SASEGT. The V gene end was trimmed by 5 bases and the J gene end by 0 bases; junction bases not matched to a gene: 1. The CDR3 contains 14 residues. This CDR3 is CASSRTGANYGYTF. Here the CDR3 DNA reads TGTGCCAGCAGTAGGACAGGGGCTAACTATGGCTACACCTTC.

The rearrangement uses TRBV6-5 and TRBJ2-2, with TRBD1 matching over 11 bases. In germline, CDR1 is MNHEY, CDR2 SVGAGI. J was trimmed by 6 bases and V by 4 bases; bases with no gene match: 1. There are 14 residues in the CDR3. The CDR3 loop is CASSWDRGAGELFF. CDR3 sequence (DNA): TGTGCCAGCAGTTGGGACAGGGGGGCCGGGGAGCTGTTTTTT.

The CDR3 region has the DNA TGTGCCAGTAGTACAAGGACAGGGTCTGAAGCTTTCTTT. This encodes CASSTRTGSEAFF. The V and J genes are TRBV19 and TRBJ1-1; TRBD1 aligns across 8 bases. Germline V CDR1 and CDR2: LNHDA, SQIVND (reference sequence). The J segment lost 6 bases and the V segment lost 4 bases, leaving 4 bases of the junction unmatched. This CDR3 spans 13 amino acids.

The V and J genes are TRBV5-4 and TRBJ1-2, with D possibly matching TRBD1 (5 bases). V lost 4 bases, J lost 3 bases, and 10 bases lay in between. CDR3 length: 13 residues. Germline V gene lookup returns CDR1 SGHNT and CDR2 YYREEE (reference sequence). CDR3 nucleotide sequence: TGTGCCAGCAGCGGCGGGGCCTACTATGGCTACACCTTC. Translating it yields CASSGGAYYGYTF.

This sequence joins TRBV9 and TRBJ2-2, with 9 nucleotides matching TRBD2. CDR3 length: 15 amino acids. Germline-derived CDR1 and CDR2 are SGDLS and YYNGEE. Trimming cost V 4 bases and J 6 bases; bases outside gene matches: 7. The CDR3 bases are TGTGCCAGCAGCTTGGGACTAGCCGAGCCCGGGGAGCTGTTTTTT. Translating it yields CASSLGLAEPGELFF.

The CDR3 bases are TGTGCCAGCAGCTTGGATCGCACTGAAGCTTTCTTT. Its translation: CASSLDRTEAFF. The chain joins TRBV5-4 to TRBJ1-1, with D unclear. Trimming removed 0 bases from V and 4 bases from J, with 4 bases in between. Looked up from germline, CDR1 is SGHNT and CDR2 is YYREEE (reference sequence). This CDR3 has 12 residues.

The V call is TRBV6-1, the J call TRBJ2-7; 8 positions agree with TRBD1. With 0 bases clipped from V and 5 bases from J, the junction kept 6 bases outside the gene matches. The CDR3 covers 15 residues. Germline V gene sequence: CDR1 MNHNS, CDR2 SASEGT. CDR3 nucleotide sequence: TGTGCCAGCAGTGAAGCTGGACAGGGCTTCCACGAGCAGTACTTC. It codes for CASSEAGQGFHEQYF.

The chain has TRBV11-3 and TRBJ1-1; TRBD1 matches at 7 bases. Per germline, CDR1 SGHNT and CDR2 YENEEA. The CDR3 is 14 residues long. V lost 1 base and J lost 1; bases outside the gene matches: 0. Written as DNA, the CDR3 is TGTGCCAGCAGCTTAGGACAGGGGAACACTGAAGCTTTCTTT. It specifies CASSLGQGNTEAFF.

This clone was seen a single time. The CDR3 loop reads CASSDTGGTEAFF. DNA for the CDR3: TGTGCCAGCAGTGATACAGGGGGCACTGAAGCTTTCTTT. V is TRBV6-6 and J is TRBJ1-1; 8 nucleotides match TRBD1. This CDR3 is 13 amino acids long. Trimming removed 5 bases from V and 4 bases from J; junction bases left unmatched: 3. The V gene's germline CDR1 is MNHNY and CDR2 SVGAGI (reference sequence).

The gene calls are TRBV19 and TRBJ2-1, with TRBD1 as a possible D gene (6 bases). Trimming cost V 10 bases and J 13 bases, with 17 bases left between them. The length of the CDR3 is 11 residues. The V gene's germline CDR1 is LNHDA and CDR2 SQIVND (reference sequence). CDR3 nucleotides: TGTGCCACTCAACTCCGACAGGACCAGTTCTTC. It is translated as CATQLRQDQFF.